These 24 T cell receptor beta chains were sequenced from one sample in a study of blood T cell repertoires in COVID-19. This table comes from immunoSEQ multiplex PCR, and its TCRdb copy is limited to in-frame clones, with some not included. Found here are fewer than 200,000 clones, roughly 84% of them singletons; the top ten hold around 2.9%. The sample consisted of PBMCs or T cells enriched from blood (not recorded which). The receptors derive from a woman in her thirties who had been exposed to COVID-19.

V is TRBV4-1 and J is TRBJ1-3, with TRBD1 as a possible D gene (6 bases). Looked up from germline, CDR1 is MGHRA and CDR2 is YSYEKL. The ends were cut back, 1 base at V and 0 bases at J, with 10 bases in the middle. The CDR3 sequence is 16 residues long. CDR3 DNA: TGCGCCAGCAGCCAAGTACCGGACAGCTCTGGAAACACCATATATTTT. Translating it yields CASSQVPDSSGNTIYF.

This clone was seen a single time. This chain uses TRBV7-8 with TRBJ2-5; tentatively, D is TRBD1 (6 bases). V dropped 5 bases and J dropped 2 bases, with 24 bases sitting between them. Germline V gene sequence: CDR1 SGHVS, CDR2 FQNEAQ. This CDR3 is built from 18 residues. CDR3 sequence (DNA): TGTGCCAGCAGCCTCCCTCTCCCGACAGGCATAATACAAGAGACCCAGTACTTC. This encodes CASSLPLPTGIIQETQYF.

The V gene is TRBV6-1, the J gene TRBJ1-1; D call uncertain. Germline V lookup: CDR1 MNHNS, CDR2 SASEGT. The V gene lost 3 bases and the J gene lost 3 bases, with 5 bases spanning the gap. The CDR3 runs 12 residues. The DNA for the CDR3 is TGTGCCAGCAGTGACAGGTACACTGAAGCTTTCTTT. It is translated as CASSDRYTEAFF.

The chain uses TRBV3-1 (or the pseudogene TRBV3-2) and TRBJ1-5, with D possibly TRBD1 on 6 matching bases. The CDR3 runs 15 residues. V was shortened by 0 bases and J by 7 bases, with 13 bases between the two germline ends. Germline V gene sequence: CDR1 LGHDT, CDR2 YNNKEL (reference sequence). CDR3 DNA sequence: TGTGCCAGCAGCCAAGACAAGGGACACGTCCAGCCCCAGCATTTT. Translated: CASSQDKGHVQPQHF.

In DNA form, the CDR3 reads TGTGCCAGCAGCCCAGGGGGCAATCAGCCCCAGCATTTT. It codes for CASSPGGNQPQHF. The chain carries TRBV5-4 and TRBJ1-5, with D perhaps TRBD1 (6 bases). The CDR3 length is 13 residues. V lost 4 bases, J lost 2 bases, and 7 bases lay in between. Germline V gene lookup returns CDR1 SGHNT and CDR2 YYREEE (reference sequence). Using reference TRBV5-4 and TRBJ1-5 for the parts outside the CDR3, the full variable domain is ETGVTQSPTHLIKTRGQQVTLRCSSQSGHNTVSWYQQALGQGPQFIFQYYREEENGRGNFPPRFSGLQFPNYSSELNVNALELDDSALYLCASSPGGNQPQHFGDGTRLSIL.

This sequence joins TRBV5-1 and TRBJ2-3; the match to TRBD2 covers 8 bases. V dropped 7 bases and J dropped 5; count of bases not matched to a gene: 6. The CDR3 is made up of 13 amino acids. Germline-derived CDR1 and CDR2 are SGHRS and YFSETQ. Written as DNA, the CDR3 is TGCGCCAGCCGGCGGGGGGCAGAAGATACGCAGTATTTT. It is translated as CASRRGAEDTQYF.

This chain connects TRBV2 to TRBJ2-7; 11 bases are a match to TRBD2. Trimming took 6 bases from V and 2 from J; bases not matched to a gene: 3. Germline CDR1 SNHLY, CDR2 FYNNEI. CDR3 length: 14 residues. This CDR3 reads CASSGLAGAYEQYF. In DNA, the CDR3 is TGTGCCAGCAGCGGACTAGCGGGTGCCTACGAGCAGTACTTC. The full variable domain, in which reference TRBV2 and TRBJ2-7 provide the parts outside the CDR3, is EPEVTQTPSHQVTQMGQEVILRCVPISNHLYFYWYRQILGQKVEFLVSFYNNEISEKSEIFDDQFSVERPDGSNFTLKIRSTKLEDSAMYFCASSGLAGAYEQYFGPGTRLTVT.

The J gene is TRBJ1-2, the V gene TRBV6-5, with 10 bases aligning to TRBD1. Trimming cost V 5 bases and J 4 bases; bases outside gene matches: 7. The CDR3 runs 15 residues. The V gene's germline CDR1 is MNHEY and CDR2 SVGAGI. CDR3 sequence (DNA): TGTGCCAGCAGTACGAGGACAGGGGGTGGCTATGGCTACACCTTC. It encodes CASSTRTGGGYGYTF.

CDR3 bases: TGTGCCAGTAGTAGTCCGACAGCCTTGAACACTGAAGCTTTCTTT. Translating gives CASSSPTALNTEAFF. The chain combines TRBV19 with TRBJ1-1; possible D gene TRBD1, 5 bases. V was cut by 4 bases and J by 0 bases, with 12 bases left in between. CDR1 and CDR2 (germline): LNHDA, SQIVND (reference sequence). This CDR3 region has 15 residues. Based on the CDR3 plus reference TRBV19 and TRBJ1-1, the full variable domain is DGGITQSPKYLFRKEGQNVTLSCEQNLNHDAMYWYRQDPGQGLRLIYYSQIVNDFQKGDIAEGYSVSREKKESFPLTVTSAQKNPTAFYLCASSSPTALNTEAFFGQGTRLTVV.

In DNA form, the CDR3 reads TGTGCCAGCCAAACAGATGGGGGGGAATCCTACGAGCAGTACTTC. Translating it yields CASQTDGGESYEQYF. V is TRBV28 and J is TRBJ2-7; 7 bases are shared with TRBD2. V lost 8 bases and J lost 1; bases outside the gene matches: 11. CDR1 and CDR2 from the germline V gene are MDHEN and SYDVKM. The CDR3 covers 15 residues.

The V call is TRBV7-9, the J call TRBJ1-5, with D possibly matching TRBD1 (6 bases). This CDR3 comprises 17 residues. Trimming took off 4 bases at V and 4 bases at J, with 20 bases between the two ends. Germline-derived CDR1 and CDR2 are SEHNR and FQNEAQ (reference sequence). The CDR3 region is CASSYTQGLSGNQPQHF. CDR3 DNA sequence: TGTGCCAGCAGCTACACACAGGGACTAAGCGGAAATCAGCCCCAGCATTTT.

The chain combines TRBV5-1 with TRBJ2-1; 9 nucleotides align to TRBD2. The J segment lost 2 bases and the V segment lost 4 bases, leaving 7 bases of the junction unmatched. CDR1 SGHRS and CDR2 YFSETQ come from the germline V gene. The CDR3 spans 16 residues. The CDR3 protein is CASSPRLAGAYNEQFF. The CDR3 DNA is TGCGCCAGCAGCCCTAGGTTAGCGGGGGCCTACAATGAGCAGTTCTTC. The complete variable domain, with remaining parts taken from reference TRBV5-1 and TRBJ2-1, reads KAGVTQTPRYLIKTRGQQVTLSCSPISGHRSVSWYQQTPGQGLQFLFEYFSETQRNKGNFPGRFSGRQFSNSRSEMNVSTLELGDSALYLCASSPRLAGAYNEQFFGPGTRLTVL.

The V call is TRBV10-2, the J call TRBJ1-2, with D hard to call. Germline values: CDR1 WSHSY, CDR2 SAAADI. The CDR3 consists of 14 residues. V lost 2 bases to trimming and J lost 5 bases, with 12 bases between them. The CDR3 DNA is TGCGCCAGCAGTGAGGGGCAGATTCCTTATGGCTACACCTTC. Translating it yields CASSEGQIPYGYTF.

The V call is TRBV29-1, the J call TRBJ1-1; tentatively, D is TRBD1 (5 bases). Germline values: CDR1 SQVTM, CDR2 ANQGSEA. Deletions cut 4 bases from V and 7 bases from J, with 16 bases between. This CDR3 is built from 13 residues. The CDR3 here is CSVGGRTNFEAFF. The CDR3, as DNA: TGCAGCGTTGGTGGCAGGACAAACTTTGAAGCTTTCTTT.

This chain links TRBV7-9 with TRBJ2-1; the match to TRBD2 covers 11 bases. The germline CDR1 and CDR2 sequences are SEHNR and FQNEAQ (reference sequence). The CDR3 is made up of 18 amino acids. Germline trimming cut 5 bases from V and 4 bases from J; bases unmatched to any gene: 13. Written as DNA, the CDR3 is TGTGCCAGCAGCCCCACCCAACTAGCGGGGGTCATATACAATGAGCAGTTCTTC. This translates into CASSPTQLAGVIYNEQFF.

V gene TRBV5-4 combines with J gene TRBJ1-2; TRBD1 matches 7 bases. V shed 2 bases, J shed 3 bases, and the junction held 7 bases outside the gene matches. Germline CDR1 SGHNT, CDR2 YYREEE (reference sequence). The CDR3 contains 15 residues. CDR3 amino acids: CASSLILTGDYGYTF. The CDR3 DNA reads as TGTGCCAGCAGCTTAATCCTCACAGGGGACTATGGCTACACCTTC. Looking up the rest from reference TRBV5-4 and TRBJ1-2 gives the full variable domain: ETGVTQSPTHLIKTRGQQVTLRCSSQSGHNTVSWYQQALGQGPQFIFQYYREEENGRGNFPPRFSGLQFPNYSSELNVNALELDDSALYLCASSLILTGDYGYTFGSGTRLTVV.

The genes are TRBV18 and TRBJ1-2, with a weak D call TRBD1 (6 bases). Deletions cut 2 bases from V and 8 bases from J, with 6 bases between. This CDR3 is 11 amino acids long. CDR1 is KGHSH, CDR2 LQKENI, per germline. CDR3 residues: CASSPGGGYTF. The CDR3 DNA reads as TGTGCCAGCTCACCAGGGGGCGGCTACACCTTC. Combining the CDR3 with reference TRBV18 and TRBJ1-2 gives the whole variable domain NAGVMQNPRHLVRRRGQEARLRCSPMKGHSHVYWYRQLPEEGLKFMVYLQKENIIDESGMPKERFSAEFPKEGPSILRIQQVVRGDSAAYFCASSPGGGYTFGSGTRLTVV.

This sequence joins TRBV29-1 and TRBJ1-1; a possible D gene is TRBD1 (6 bases). Germline CDR1 is SQVTM and CDR2 is ANQGSEA. V lost 4 bases and J 1 base, leaving 10 bases between the germline ends. This CDR3 has 13 residues. The CDR3 DNA is TGCAGCGTTGGAGGCAGGGGGAACACTGAAGCTTTCTTT. Its protein product is CSVGGRGNTEAFF.

With respect to this clone: This same CDR3 is encoded by further DNA sequences in the sample. In nucleotides, the CDR3 is TGTGCCAGCAGCTTGGGGCCCGATCAGCCCCAGCATTTT. Amino acid sequence: CASSLGPDQPQHF. The genes are TRBV5-6 and TRBJ1-5; D is unresolved. V was cut by 0 bases and J by 5 bases, with 6 bases left in between. The CDR3 covers 13 residues. Germline lookup yields CDR1 SGHDT and CDR2 YYEEEE.

The CDR3 bases are TGCGCCAGCAGCCTAGGGACTAGCGGGGGGTTTTACAATGAGCAGTTCTTC. Protein: CASSLGTSGGFYNEQFF. V usage is TRBV5-1 and J usage is TRBJ2-1; 15 nucleotides match TRBD2. The V gene end was trimmed by 4 bases and the J gene end by 4 bases; junction bases not matched to a gene: 6. CDR3 length equals 17 residues. CDR1 SGHRS and CDR2 YFSETQ come from the germline V gene.

This clone was counted once. This chain connects TRBV4-3 to TRBJ1-6; TRBD1 matches 8 bases. CDR1 is LGHNA, CDR2 YSLEER, per germline. The CDR3 runs to 16 residues. Germline trimming cut 0 bases from V and 7 bases from J; bases unmatched to any gene: 5. The CDR3 DNA reads as TGCGCCAGCAGCCAAGATAATCCAGGGGGCAATTCACCCCTCCACTTT. Encoded protein: CASSQDNPGGNSPLHF.

Only one count was recorded for this clone. This sequence joins TRBV4-1 and TRBJ1-2; 9 nucleotides align to TRBD1. J lost 4 bases, V lost 4 bases, and 13 bases had no gene match. Germline V CDR1 and CDR2: MGHRA, YSYEKL. The CDR3 extends over 17 amino acids. The CDR3 sequence is CASSLKLGTGPLYGYTF. As DNA, the CDR3 is TGCGCCAGCAGCCTTAAACTGGGGACAGGGCCCCTCTATGGCTACACCTTC.

The V gene is TRBV5-4, the J gene TRBJ2-1; 8 nucleotides agree with TRBD2. Germline assignment: CDR1 SGHNT and CDR2 YYREEE (reference sequence). The CDR3 runs to 17 residues. The V gene end was trimmed by 3 bases and the J gene end by 6 bases; junction bases not matched to a gene: 14. CDR3 in DNA: TGTGCCAGCAGCTCCAGGTTGGCGGGGGGCTTAGGCAATGAGCAGTTCTTC. Encoded protein: CASSSRLAGGLGNEQFF. Full variable domain (missing parts from reference TRBV5-4 and TRBJ2-1): ETGVTQSPTHLIKTRGQQVTLRCSSQSGHNTVSWYQQALGQGPQFIFQYYREEENGRGNFPPRFSGLQFPNYSSELNVNALELDDSALYLCASSSRLAGGLGNEQFFGPGTRLTVL.

The J gene is TRBJ2-2, the V gene TRBV2; D is uncertain. Per the germline V gene, CDR1 is SNHLY and CDR2 is FYNNEI. Trimming cost V 8 bases and J 2 bases, with 15 bases left between them. The CDR3 sequence is 15 residues long. CDR3 in amino acids: CASWSFEPNTGELFF. The CDR3 DNA follows: TGTGCCAGCTGGAGTTTTGAACCAAACACCGGGGAGCTGTTTTTT.